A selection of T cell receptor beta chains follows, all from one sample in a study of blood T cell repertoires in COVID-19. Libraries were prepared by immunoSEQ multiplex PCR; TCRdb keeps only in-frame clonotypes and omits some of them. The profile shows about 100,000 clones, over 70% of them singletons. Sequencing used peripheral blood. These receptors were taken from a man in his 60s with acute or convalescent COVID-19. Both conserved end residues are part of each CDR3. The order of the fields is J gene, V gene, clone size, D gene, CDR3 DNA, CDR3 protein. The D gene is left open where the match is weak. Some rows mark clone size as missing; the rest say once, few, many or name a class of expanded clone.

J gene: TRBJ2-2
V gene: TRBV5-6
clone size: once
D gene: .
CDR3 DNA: TGTGCCAGCAGCGTGGGGCCTTCGAACACCGGGGAGCTGTTTTTT
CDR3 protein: CASSVGPSNTGELFF

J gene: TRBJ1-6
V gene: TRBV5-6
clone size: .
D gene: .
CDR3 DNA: TGTGCCAGCAGTCTCCCCGAGGGCGCAGTTTCACCCCTCCACTTT
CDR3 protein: CASSLPEGAVSPLHF

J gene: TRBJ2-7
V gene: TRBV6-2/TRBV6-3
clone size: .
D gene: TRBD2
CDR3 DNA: TGTGCCAGCAGTTACTTCCCCGGGACTAGCGGATTCTACGAGCAGTACTTC
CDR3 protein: CASSYFPGTSGFYEQYF

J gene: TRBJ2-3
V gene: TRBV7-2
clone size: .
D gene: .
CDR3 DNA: TGTGCCAGCAACTCAAATAGAGATACGCAGTATTTT
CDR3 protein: CASNSNRDTQYF

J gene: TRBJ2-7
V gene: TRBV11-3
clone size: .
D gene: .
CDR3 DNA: TGTGCCAGCAGGTATACAGGGTTTGACGAGCAGTACTTC
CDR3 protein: CASRYTGFDEQYF

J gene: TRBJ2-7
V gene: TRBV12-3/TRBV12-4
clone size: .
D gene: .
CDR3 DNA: TGTGCCAGCAGTTCCTCAGATAACGAGCAGTACTTC
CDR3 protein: CASSSSDNEQYF

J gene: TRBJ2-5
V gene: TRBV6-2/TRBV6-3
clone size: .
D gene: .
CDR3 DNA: TGTGCCAGCAGCTTACAAATTAACAGGGCTTTAGAGACCCAGTACTTC
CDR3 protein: CASSLQINRALETQYF

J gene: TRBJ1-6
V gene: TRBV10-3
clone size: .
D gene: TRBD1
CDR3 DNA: TGTGCCATCAGGGGGGACAGGGGAGGTTATTCACCCCTCCACTTT
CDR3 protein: CAIRGDRGGYSPLHF

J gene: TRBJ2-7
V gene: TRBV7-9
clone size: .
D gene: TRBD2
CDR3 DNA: TGTGCCAGCAGCCTATTGGGGAGCGGGAGGGGGAGCGAGCAGTACTTC
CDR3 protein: CASSLLGSGRGSEQYF

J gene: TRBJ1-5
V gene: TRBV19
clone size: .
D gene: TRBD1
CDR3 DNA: TGTGCCAGTAGCCCTAGGGGGACAGGGGGAAGTCAGCCCCAGCATTTT
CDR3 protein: CASSPRGTGGSQPQHF